This TCR beta chain was documented in a study of T cells after yellow fever vaccination. MiXCR, run by TCRdb on the 5' RACE reads, gives a single entry per CDR3 protein. The sample holds fewer than 100,000 distinct CDR3 sequences, approximately 9% seen once. This clonotype was seen more than once but under ten times. The study's findings and limits: Just a small share of clonotypes turned up in the CD4 compartment as well as the CD8 compartment. At around 95% for CD4 and approximately 88% for CD8, most primary-vaccination clones showed up again after the booster.

V was pared by 6 bases and J by 8 bases, with 9 bases of the junction left unmatched. CDR1 is SGHVS, CDR2 FNYEAQ, per germline. This CDR3 comprises 13 residues. This chain uses TRBV7-6 with TRBJ1-2, with 7 bases that match TRBD1. This sequence originates from a man between 18 and 35 years old who received the YFV17D yellow fever vaccine. This sample comprised CD8+ T cells not binding an NS4B(214-222) dextramer, sorted from PBMCs, obtained less than 16 days after the first yellow fever vaccination. CDR3 nucleotide sequence: TGTGCCAGCAGACGGACAGGAGACTTGGGCTACACCTTC. This sequence encodes CASRRTGDLGYTF.